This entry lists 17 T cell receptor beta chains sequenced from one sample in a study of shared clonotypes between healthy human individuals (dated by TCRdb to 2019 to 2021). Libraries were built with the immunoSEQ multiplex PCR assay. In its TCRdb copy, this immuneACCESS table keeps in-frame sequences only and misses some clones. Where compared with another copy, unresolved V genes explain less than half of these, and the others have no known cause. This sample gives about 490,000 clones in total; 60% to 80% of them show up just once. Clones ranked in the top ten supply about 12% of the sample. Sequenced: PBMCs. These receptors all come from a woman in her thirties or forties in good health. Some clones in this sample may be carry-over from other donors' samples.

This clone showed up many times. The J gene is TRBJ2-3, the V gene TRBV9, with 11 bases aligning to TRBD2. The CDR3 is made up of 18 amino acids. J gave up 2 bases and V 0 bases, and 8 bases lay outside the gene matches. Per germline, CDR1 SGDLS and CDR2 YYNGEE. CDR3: CASSVAGGTSGLTDTQYF. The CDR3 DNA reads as TGTGCCAGCAGCGTAGCTGGTGGGACTAGCGGACTCACAGATACGCAGTATTTT.

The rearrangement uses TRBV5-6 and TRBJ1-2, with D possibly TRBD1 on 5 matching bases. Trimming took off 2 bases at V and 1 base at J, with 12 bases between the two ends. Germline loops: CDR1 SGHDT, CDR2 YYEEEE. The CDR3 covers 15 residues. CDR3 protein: CASSLPGTRNYGYTF. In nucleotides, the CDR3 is TGTGCCAGCAGCTTACCGGGGACGCGTAACTATGGCTACACCTTC.

The CDR3 sequence: CASSLGPGLAGDEQYF. The CDR3 bases are TGTGCCAGCAGCTTAGGCCCGGGGCTAGCGGGAGACGAGCAGTACTTC. The J gene is TRBJ2-7, the V gene TRBV7-6; 10 bases agree with TRBD2. The CDR3 runs to 16 residues. The ends lost 1 base at V and 5 bases at J; junction bases unmatched: 8. The V gene's germline CDR1 is SGHVS and CDR2 FNYEAQ.

The CDR3 sequence is CASSYGSAGANGYTF. Here the CDR3 DNA reads TGTGCCAGCAGTTACGGGTCGGCGGGGGCGAATGGCTACACCTTC. This chain links TRBV6-5 with TRBJ1-2, with D perhaps matching TRBD1 (6 bases). This CDR3 region has 15 residues. Trimming removed 2 bases at V and 6 bases at J, with 16 bases between. Germline V lookup: CDR1 MNHEY, CDR2 SVGAGI.

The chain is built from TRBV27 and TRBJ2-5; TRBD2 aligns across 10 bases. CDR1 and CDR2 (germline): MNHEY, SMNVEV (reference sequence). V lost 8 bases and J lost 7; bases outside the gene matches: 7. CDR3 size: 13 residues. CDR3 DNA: TGTGCCAGCGCACTAGCGGGATCCTCGACCCAGTACTTC. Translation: CASALAGSSTQYF.

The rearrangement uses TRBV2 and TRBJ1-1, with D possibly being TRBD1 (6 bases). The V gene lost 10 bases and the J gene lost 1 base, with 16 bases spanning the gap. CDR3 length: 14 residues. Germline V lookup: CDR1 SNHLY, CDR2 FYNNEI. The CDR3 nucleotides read TGTGCCACCGGTAGAGACAGGACGAACACTGAAGCTTTCTTT. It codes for CATGRDRTNTEAFF.

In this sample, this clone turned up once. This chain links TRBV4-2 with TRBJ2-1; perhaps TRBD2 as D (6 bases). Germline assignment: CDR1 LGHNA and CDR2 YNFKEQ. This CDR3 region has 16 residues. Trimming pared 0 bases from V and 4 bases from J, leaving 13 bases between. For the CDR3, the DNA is TGTGCCAGCAGCCAAGACTACGCGGGGCCTTACAATGAGCAGTTCTTC. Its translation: CASSQDYAGPYNEQFF.

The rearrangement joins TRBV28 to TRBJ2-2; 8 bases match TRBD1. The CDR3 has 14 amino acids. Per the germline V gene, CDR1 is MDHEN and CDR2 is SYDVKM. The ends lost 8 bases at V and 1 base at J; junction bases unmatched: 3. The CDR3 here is CASRQGRNTGELFF. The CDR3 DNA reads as TGTGCCAGCCGACAGGGGCGGAACACCGGGGAGCTGTTTTTT.

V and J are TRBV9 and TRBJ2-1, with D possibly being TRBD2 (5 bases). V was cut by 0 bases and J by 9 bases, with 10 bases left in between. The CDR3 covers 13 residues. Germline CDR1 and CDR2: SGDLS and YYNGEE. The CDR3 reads CASSVAVGSEQFF. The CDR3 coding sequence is TGTGCCAGCAGCGTAGCTGTGGGGAGTGAGCAGTTCTTC.

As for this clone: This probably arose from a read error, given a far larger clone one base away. The CDR3 sequence is CASSTWTSGTHEQYF. The CDR3 coding sequence is TGTGCCAGCAGCACATGGACTAGCGGGACGCACGAGCAATACTTC. The rearrangement links TRBV11-2 to TRBJ2-7, with TRBD2 matching over 12 bases. This CDR3 contains 15 residues. Germline CDR1 is SGHAT and CDR2 is FQNNGV.

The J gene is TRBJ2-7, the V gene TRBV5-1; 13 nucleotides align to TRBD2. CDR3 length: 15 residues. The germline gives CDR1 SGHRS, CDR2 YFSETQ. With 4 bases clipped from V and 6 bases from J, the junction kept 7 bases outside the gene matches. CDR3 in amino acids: CASSAGLAGVGEQYF. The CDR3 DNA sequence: TGCGCCAGCAGCGCCGGACTAGCGGGAGTCGGCGAGCAGTACTTC.

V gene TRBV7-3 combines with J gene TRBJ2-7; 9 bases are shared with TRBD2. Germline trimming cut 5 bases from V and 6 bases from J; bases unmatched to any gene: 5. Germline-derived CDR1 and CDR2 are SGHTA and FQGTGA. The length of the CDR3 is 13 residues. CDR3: CASSPGTSREQYF. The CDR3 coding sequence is TGTGCCAGCAGCCCCGGGACTAGCCGCGAGCAGTACTTC.

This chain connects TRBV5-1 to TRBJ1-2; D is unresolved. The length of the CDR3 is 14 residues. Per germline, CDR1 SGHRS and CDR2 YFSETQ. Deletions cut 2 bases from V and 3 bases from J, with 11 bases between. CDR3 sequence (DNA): TGCGCCAGCAGCTTTTCAGGTTTCGACTATGGCTACACCTTC. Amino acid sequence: CASSFSGFDYGYTF.

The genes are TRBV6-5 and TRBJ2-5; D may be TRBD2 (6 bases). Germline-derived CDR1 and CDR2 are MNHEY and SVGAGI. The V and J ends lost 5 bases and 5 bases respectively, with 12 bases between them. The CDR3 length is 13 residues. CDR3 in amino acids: CASSPEGRETQYF. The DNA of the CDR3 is TGTGCCAGCAGTCCCGAAGGGAGGGAGACCCAGTACTTC.

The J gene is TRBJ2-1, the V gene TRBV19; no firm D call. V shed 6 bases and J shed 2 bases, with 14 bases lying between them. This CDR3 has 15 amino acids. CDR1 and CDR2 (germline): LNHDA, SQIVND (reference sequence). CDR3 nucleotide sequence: TGTGCCAGTAGCTCTAGATTAGCAACCTACAATGAGCAGTTCTTC. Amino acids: CASSSRLATYNEQFF.

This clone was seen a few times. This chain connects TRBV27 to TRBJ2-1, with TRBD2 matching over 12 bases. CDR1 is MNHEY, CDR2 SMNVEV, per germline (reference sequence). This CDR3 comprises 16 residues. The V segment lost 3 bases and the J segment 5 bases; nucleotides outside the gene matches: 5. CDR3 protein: CASSFLLAGGHNEQFF. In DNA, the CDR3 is TGTGCCAGCAGTTTCTTACTAGCGGGAGGCCACAATGAGCAGTTCTTC.

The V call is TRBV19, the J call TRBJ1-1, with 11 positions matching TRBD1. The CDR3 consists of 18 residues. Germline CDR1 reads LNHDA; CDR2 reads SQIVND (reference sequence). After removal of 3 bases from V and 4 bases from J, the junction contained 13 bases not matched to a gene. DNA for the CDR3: TGTGCCAGTAGTATGCGGGACAGGGGGGAGCGGGCTTTCACTGAAGCTTTCTTT. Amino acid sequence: CASSMRDRGERAFTEAFF.